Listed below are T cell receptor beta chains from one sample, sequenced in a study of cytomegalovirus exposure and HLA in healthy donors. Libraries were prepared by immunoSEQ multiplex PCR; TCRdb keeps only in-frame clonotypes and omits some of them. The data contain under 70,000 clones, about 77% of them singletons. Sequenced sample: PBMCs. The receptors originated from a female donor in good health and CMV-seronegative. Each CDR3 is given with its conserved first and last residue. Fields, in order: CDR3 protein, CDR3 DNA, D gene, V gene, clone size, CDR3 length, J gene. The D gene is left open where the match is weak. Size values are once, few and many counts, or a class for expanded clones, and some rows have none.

CDR3: CATSRDLGGYTEAFF; DNA: TGTGCCACCAGCAGAGATCTGGGGGGGTACACTGAAGCTTTCTTT; D: NA; V: TRBV15; size: NA; length: 15; J: TRBJ1-1
CDR3: CASGGTWDGEQFF; DNA: TGTGCCAGCGGGGGGACTTGGGACGGTGAGCAGTTCTTC; D: NA; V: TRBV2; size: once; length: 13; J: TRBJ2-1
CDR3: CASSWDRASTDTQYF; DNA: TGTGCCAGCAGCTGGGACAGGGCGAGCACAGATACGCAGTATTTT; D: TRBD1; V: TRBV6-5; size: NA; length: 15; J: TRBJ2-3
CDR3: CAWGRLGAFF; DNA: TGTGCCTGGGGGAGGTTAGGAGCTTTCTTT; D: NA; V: TRBV30; size: NA; length: 10; J: TRBJ1-1
CDR3: CASSPSGLAYEQYF; DNA: TGCGCCAGCAGCCCTTCAGGACTAGCCTACGAGCAGTACTTC; D: TRBD2; V: TRBV5-1; size: NA; length: 14; J: TRBJ2-7
CDR3: CASRPPRDRDGYTF; DNA: TGTGCCAGCAGGCCCCCCCGGGACAGGGATGGCTACACCTTC; D: TRBD1; V: TRBV28; size: NA; length: 14; J: TRBJ1-2
CDR3: CSASYSYEQYF; DNA: TGCAGTGCTAGTTACAGCTACGAGCAGTACTTC; D: NA; V: TRBV20-1; size: NA; length: 11; J: TRBJ2-7
CDR3: CAGANSGNTIYF; DNA: TGTGCAGGGGCGAACTCTGGAAACACCATATATTTT; D: NA; V: TRBV10-3; size: NA; length: 12; J: TRBJ1-3
CDR3: CASSEQSRSYNEQFF; DNA: TGTGCCAGCAGTGAACAAAGCAGGTCATACAATGAGCAGTTCTTC; D: NA; V: TRBV2; size: NA; length: 15; J: TRBJ2-1
CDR3: CASTRRDGYEQYF; DNA: TGCGCCAGCACCCGTCGAGACGGGTACGAGCAGTACTTC; D: NA; V: TRBV5-1; size: NA; length: 13; J: TRBJ2-7
CDR3: CATKRDRVSPLHF; DNA: TGTGCCACAAAACGGGACAGGGTTTCACCCCTCCACTTT; D: TRBD1; V: TRBV6-5; size: NA; length: 13; J: TRBJ1-6
CDR3: CASSIQNLGTGELFF; DNA: TGTGCCAGCAGCATACAGAATTTAGGCACCGGGGAGCTGTTTTTT; D: NA; V: TRBV6-5; size: NA; length: 15; J: TRBJ2-2
CDR3: CASSLGREVWNEQFF; DNA: TGTGCCAGCAGTTTGGGGCGGGAGGTATGGAATGAGCAGTTCTTC; D: TRBD2; V: TRBV28; size: NA; length: 15; J: TRBJ2-1
CDR3: CASSLGAGGNDYGYTF; DNA: TGTGCCAGCAGTTTGGGGGCAGGGGGAAATGACTATGGCTACACCTTC; D: TRBD1; V: TRBV28; size: NA; length: 16; J: TRBJ1-2
CDR3: CASSEIGTGLFYGYTF; DNA: TGTGCCAGCAGTGAAATCGGGACAGGGTTGTTCTATGGCTACACCTTC; D: TRBD1; V: TRBV6-1; size: NA; length: 16; J: TRBJ1-2
CDR3: CASSRGTSGLGQYF; DNA: TGTGCCAGCAGTAGAGGGACTAGCGGGTTGGGGCAGTACTTC; D: TRBD2; V: TRBV27; size: NA; length: 14; J: TRBJ2-5
CDR3: CASSPRSGSDSSYNEQFF; DNA: TGTGCCAGCTCACCGCGTAGCGGGAGTGACTCCTCCTACAATGAGCAGTTCTTC; D: TRBD2; V: TRBV18; size: NA; length: 18; J: TRBJ2-1
CDR3: CASSPTSGAETQYF; DNA: TGCGCCAGCAGCCCAACTAGCGGGGCAGAGACCCAGTACTTC; D: TRBD2; V: TRBV5-1; size: NA; length: 14; J: TRBJ2-5
CDR3: CASSPGGRGEQYF; DNA: TGTGCCAGCTCACCGGGAGGGAGGGGCGAGCAGTACTTC; D: TRBD2; V: TRBV18; size: NA; length: 13; J: TRBJ2-7
CDR3: CASRRKATSGTVLGSYEQYF; DNA: TGTGCCAGCAGACGGAAAGCGACTAGCGGGACTGTTTTAGGCTCCTACGAGCAGTACTTC; D: TRBD2; V: TRBV27; size: NA; length: 20; J: TRBJ2-7
CDR3: CASTQTGADMNTEAFF; DNA: TGTGCCAGTACCCAAACAGGGGCTGACATGAACACTGAAGCTTTCTTT; D: TRBD1; V: TRBV19; size: NA; length: 16; J: TRBJ1-1
CDR3: CARIPACGGRADWYF; DNA: TGTGCCAGGATCCCAGCCTGCGGCGGGAGGGCCGATTGGTACTTC; D: TRBD2; V: TRBV6-4; size: NA; length: 15; J: TRBJ2-7
CDR3: CASAQDRSTDTQYF; DNA: TGTGCCAGCGCCCAGGACAGGAGCACAGATACGCAGTATTTT; D: TRBD1; V: TRBV2; size: NA; length: 14; J: TRBJ2-3
CDR3: CASSFTAGRLVHEQYF; DNA: TGTGCCAGCTCATTCACTGCGGGCCGCCTGGTCCACGAGCAGTACTTC; D: NA; V: TRBV18; size: NA; length: 16; J: TRBJ2-7
CDR3: CASRGLAGFWEQYF; DNA: TGTGCCAGCAGAGGGCTAGCGGGGTTTTGGGAGCAGTACTTC; D: TRBD2; V: TRBV2; size: few; length: 14; J: TRBJ2-5
CDR3: CASSVALATDTQYF; DNA: TGTGCCAGCAGCGTAGCTCTAGCGACAGATACGCAGTATTTT; D: NA; V: TRBV9; size: NA; length: 14; J: TRBJ2-3
CDR3: CASSQTGADTDTQYF; DNA: TGTGCCAGTAGCCAGACAGGGGCCGACACAGATACGCAGTATTTT; D: TRBD1; V: TRBV19; size: NA; length: 15; J: TRBJ2-3
CDR3: CASSQDRVPNSPLHF; DNA: TGTGCCAGCAGCCAAGATCGGGTGCCTAATTCACCCCTCCACTTT; D: NA; V: TRBV14; size: NA; length: 15; J: TRBJ1-6
CDR3: CASGGGLATNEKLFF; DNA: TGTGCCAGTGGGGGGGGCCTTGCAACTAATGAAAAACTGTTTTTT; D: NA; V: TRBV6-1; size: NA; length: 15; J: TRBJ1-4
CDR3: CASSLPTQAYQVDKGEFGLFF; DNA: TGTGCCAGCAGTTTGCCCACCCAGGCTTATCAGGTTGATAAAGGTGAATTTGGACTGTTTTTT; D: NA; V: TRBV28; size: NA; length: 21; J: TRBJ1-4
CDR3: CASSRDRASGEQFF; DNA: TGTGCCAGCAGTCGGGACAGGGCTAGTGGTGAGCAGTTCTTC; D: TRBD1; V: TRBV7-2; size: NA; length: 14; J: TRBJ2-1
CDR3: CASSSPTGSYNEQFF; DNA: TGTGCCAGCAGCTCACCGACGGGCTCCTACAATGAGCAGTTCTTC; D: NA; V: TRBV7-2; size: once; length: 15; J: TRBJ2-1
CDR3: CASRWTSTDTQYF; DNA: TGTGCCAGCAGATGGACTAGCACAGATACGCAGTATTTT; D: NA; V: TRBV28; size: NA; length: 13; J: TRBJ2-3
CDR3: CASSTDRGFTLTTNEKLFF; DNA: TGTGCCAGTAGTACCGACAGGGGGTTTACCCTCACCACTAATGAAAAACTGTTTTTT; D: TRBD1; V: TRBV19; size: NA; length: 19; J: TRBJ1-4
CDR3: CATNGLAGVGTGELFF; DNA: TGTGCCACTAACGGACTAGCGGGAGTCGGAACCGGGGAGCTGTTTTTT; D: TRBD2; V: TRBV15; size: NA; length: 16; J: TRBJ2-2
CDR3: CASSLYNEQFF; DNA: TGTGCCAGCAGTCTCTACAATGAGCAGTTCTTC; D: NA; V: TRBV6-5; size: NA; length: 11; J: TRBJ2-1
CDR3: CASSPGGTGELFF; DNA: TGTGCCAGCAGCCCCGGAGGCACCGGGGAGCTGTTTTTT; D: NA; V: TRBV28; size: NA; length: 13; J: TRBJ2-2
CDR3: CASSLDAATLKQFF; DNA: TGTGCCAGCAGCTTAGATGCAGCGACTTTAAAGCAGTTCTTC; D: NA; V: TRBV11-3; size: NA; length: 14; J: TRBJ2-1
CDR3: CASSQAGIGEAFF; DNA: TGTGCCAGCTCACAGGCTGGAATAGGGGAAGCTTTCTTT; D: NA; V: TRBV2; size: NA; length: 13; J: TRBJ1-1
CDR3: CASTREALNYGYTF; DNA: TGTGCCAGCACCCGGGAGGCTCTCAACTATGGCTACACCTTC; D: NA; V: TRBV2; size: NA; length: 14; J: TRBJ1-2